One TCR beta chain is described in this entry. Its specificity is not known. Trimming stripped 4 bases from V and 2 bases from J, with 9 bases between. There are 14 residues in the CDR3. The V gene's germline CDR1 is SGHRS and CDR2 YFSETQ. This record comes from a study of blood T cells in healthy people across ages. Findings and limits, study-wide: More naive CD4+ cells and higher diversity were found in long-lived than in aged donors.

A second PCR, run for roughly 7 to 12 cycles, used a sample-barcoded 5' primer plus a J-beta primer mix. TCRdb used MiXCR to reprocess the 5' RACE reads, holding one entry per CDR3 protein. Of 1,500,000 or so distinct CDR3 sequences in the sample, approximately 59% were seen once. The source of this sequence is a man aged 18 to 29 in good health. Source material: blood. The rearrangement joins TRBV5-1 to TRBJ1-4; weak D call: TRBD1 (5 bases). CDR3 DNA sequence: TGCGCCAGCAGCGACAGTTATACTAATGAAAAACTGTTTTTT. It is translated as CASSDSYTNEKLFF. Combining the CDR3 with reference TRBV5-1 and TRBJ1-4 gives the whole variable domain KAGVTQTPRYLIKTRGQQVTLSCSPISGHRSVSWYQQTPGQGLQFLFEYFSETQRNKGNFPGRFSGRQFSNSRSEMNVSTLELGDSALYLCASSDSYTNEKLFFGSGTQLSVL.